What follows describes a single T cell receptor (beta chain). Its antigen is still unknown. The data belong to a study of T-cell reconstitution after alpha-beta-depleted transplantation in children. The authors prepared the TCRbeta library with unique molecular identifiers. In TCRdb, the PCR reads were re-called with MiXCR into one record per CDR3 protein. The sample has some 460,000 distinct CDR3 sequences, under 20% seen once. Findings of the study overall: The study reportedly traced alpha-beta T cells about two months after transplant to several hundred expanded graft clones. After one year, T-cell counts and TCRbeta diversity mostly came from new T cells. Recipient T cells and thymic progenitors that survived were the source of the high TCRbeta diversity seen at day 60 in some patients.

This TCR was recovered from a boy under two years old who had a stem cell transplant for Wiskott-Aldrich syndrome, so the T cells may come from the graft donor. The material was PBMCs, mostly from graft donor cells, obtained 360 days after TCRalphabeta/CD19-depleted stem cell transplant.

The CDR3 coding sequence is TGCGCCAGCAGCCTCCTAGGCTTAGAGACCCAGTACTTC. Translation: CASSLLGLETQYF. V usage is TRBV5-1 and J usage is TRBJ2-5, with unresolved D. Germline V gene lookup returns CDR1 SGHRS and CDR2 YFSETQ. V lost 4 bases, J lost 4 bases, and 11 bases lay in between. CDR3 length: 13 amino acids.